Shown below are 25 T cell receptor beta chains from a single sample sequenced in a study of blood T cell repertoires in COVID-19. Some clones are missing from TCRdb's copy, which holds only in-frame ones; the method was immunoSEQ multiplex PCR. Here the sample spans approximately 75,000 clones, around nine tenths being singletons. Sequencing was carried out using peripheral blood. All receptors derive from a human donor in a cohort sampled during active COVID-19.

The rearrangement uses TRBV4-3 and TRBJ2-3; maybe TRBD2 (5 bases). There are 13 residues in the CDR3. Germline CDR1 is LGHNA and CDR2 is YSLEER. The V end lost 8 bases, the J end lost 3 bases, and 12 bases lay between the germline ends. The CDR3, as DNA: TGCGCCAGCTTTTTTCGGGGTACAGATACGCAGTATTTT. Amino acids: CASFFRGTDTQYF.

The chain combines TRBV11-3 with TRBJ2-1, with 16 bases lining up with TRBD2. The V gene's germline CDR1 is SGHNT and CDR2 YENEEA. V shed 5 bases and J 7 bases; nucleotides not matched to a gene: 11. The CDR3 runs to 18 residues. The CDR3 DNA sequence: TGTGCCAGCAGCGCGGGACTAGCGGGGGGGCGGGCAAAAAATGAGCAGTTCTTC. Encoded protein: CASSAGLAGGRAKNEQFF.

The rearrangement links TRBV27 to TRBJ2-7; tentatively, D is TRBD1 (5 bases). Germline lookup yields CDR1 MNHEY and CDR2 SMNVEV (reference sequence). The CDR3 is 14 amino acids. V shed 4 bases and J shed 2 bases, with 12 bases lying between them. CDR3 DNA sequence: TGTGCCAGCAGTTATAGGGGAACGGCCTACGAGCAGTACTTC. Translated, it gives CASSYRGTAYEQYF.

The chain carries TRBV6-6 and TRBJ1-6; a possible D gene is TRBD1 (6 bases). V lost 0 bases and J 10 bases, leaving 16 bases between the germline ends. The germline CDR1 and CDR2 sequences are MNHNY and SVGAGI (reference sequence). The CDR3 runs 16 residues. Written as DNA, the CDR3 is TGTGCCAGCAGTTACTCGGGGGGGGCCATAGAATCACCCCTCCACTTT. Protein: CASSYSGGAIESPLHF.

The genes are TRBV19 and TRBJ2-3, with TRBD1 matching over 7 bases. This CDR3 is 15 amino acids long. The germline gives CDR1 LNHDA, CDR2 SQIVND (reference sequence). V dropped 4 bases and J dropped 2; count of bases not matched to a gene: 6. The CDR3 coding sequence is TGTGCCAGTAGTACCGGACAGGTGATCACAGATACGCAGTATTTT. Protein sequence: CASSTGQVITDTQYF.

This chain connects TRBV19 to TRBJ1-2, with D maybe TRBD1 (6 bases). Germline loops: CDR1 LNHDA, CDR2 SQIVND (reference sequence). Deletions cut 10 bases from V and 6 bases from J, with 27 bases between. CDR3 size: 16 residues. The CDR3 DNA reads TGTGCCAACGCCCTCCGGGACATCGGCCTTGGGGATGGCTACACCTTC. Translation gives CANALRDIGLGDGYTF.

The chain couples TRBV6-5 to TRBJ1-5; D not resolved. V dropped 5 bases and J dropped 0 bases, with 8 bases sitting between them. Germline CDR1 reads MNHEY; CDR2 reads SVGAGI. CDR3 size: 14 residues. The CDR3 here is CASSPAHSNQPQHF. CDR3 nucleotides: TGTGCCAGCAGTCCCGCGCATAGCAATCAGCCCCAGCATTTT.

This clone appeared a few times. V gene TRBV7-9 combines with J gene TRBJ1-5; D is perhaps TRBD1 (5 bases). Trimming stripped 6 bases from V and 7 bases from J, with 10 bases between. The CDR3 is 12 residues long. Per the germline V gene, CDR1 is SEHNR and CDR2 is FQNEAQ (reference sequence). The DNA of the CDR3 is TGTGCCAGCAGTTCCGACAGACAGCCCCAGCATTTT. Protein product: CASSSDRQPQHF.

The rearrangement links TRBV10-3 to TRBJ2-3; D possibly corresponds to TRBD2 (6 bases). CDR3 size: 14 residues. The V end lost 10 bases, the J end lost 2 bases, and 16 bases lay between the germline ends. CDR1 ENHRY and CDR2 SYGVKD come from the germline V gene. The CDR3: CATVPGTSTDTQYF. In DNA, the CDR3 is TGTGCCACCGTCCCCGGGACTTCCACAGATACGCAGTATTTT.

This clone came up once. The chain couples TRBV6-5 to TRBJ2-5; 9 positions agree with TRBD1. Germline CDR1 is MNHEY and CDR2 is SVGAGI. V dropped 5 bases and J dropped 4; count of bases not matched to a gene: 5. The CDR3 sequence is 14 residues long. In DNA form, the CDR3 reads TGTGCCAGCAGTCCACGGACAGGGGTAGAGACCCAGTACTTC. Translating it yields CASSPRTGVETQYF.

V usage is TRBV7-9 and J usage is TRBJ1-6; TRBD1 might be the D (5 bases). Germline CDR1 is SEHNR and CDR2 is FQNEAQ (reference sequence). CDR3 size: 15 residues. The V end was cut by 3 bases, the J end by 6 bases, with 12 bases between. The CDR3 region has the DNA TGTGCCAGCAGCTTGGGGGGGGTAGTTAATTCACCCCTCCACTTT. The encoded protein is CASSLGGVVNSPLHF.

The chain combines TRBV10-3 with TRBJ2-7, with 9 bases identical to TRBD1. Germline CDR1 is ENHRY and CDR2 is SYGVKD. This CDR3 has 15 residues. Trimming removed 6 bases from V and 5 bases from J; junction bases left unmatched: 11. CDR3 sequence reads: CAIRSPTTGGHEQYF. The CDR3 bases are TGTGCCATCAGGAGCCCCACTACAGGGGGCCACGAGCAGTACTTC.

This clone was recorded a few times. The genes are TRBV10-2 and TRBJ2-2; 7 bases are a match to TRBD1. In germline, CDR1 is WSHSY, CDR2 SAAADI. V lost 6 bases, J lost 5 bases, and 9 bases stayed unmatched. This CDR3 is built from 15 residues. CDR3 region: CASRATGDGTGELFF. The DNA for the CDR3 is TGCGCCAGCAGGGCCACAGGGGACGGGACCGGGGAGCTGTTTTTT.

This rearrangement joins TRBV2 to TRBJ1-5, with D possibly TRBD1 on 5 matching bases. Trimming took off 5 bases at V and 7 bases at J, with 12 bases between the two ends. Looked up from germline, CDR1 is SNHLY and CDR2 is FYNNEI. The CDR3 is 13 residues long. The CDR3 sequence is CASSRGVGQPQHF. As DNA, the CDR3 is TGTGCCAGCAGTCGGGGGGTAGGCCAGCCCCAGCATTTT.

The chain uses TRBV5-1 and TRBJ1-3; D ambiguous. Germline values: CDR1 SGHRS, CDR2 YFSETQ. Trimming stripped 0 bases from V and 0 bases from J, with 10 bases between. CDR3 length: 16 residues. CDR3 region: CASSLGHPNSGNTIYF. The CDR3 DNA follows: TGCGCCAGCAGCTTGGGGCATCCGAACTCTGGAAACACCATATATTTT.

Of note for this clone: Since the CDR3 does not end with the conserved phenylalanine or tryptophan, this likely comes from a read error. The gene calls are TRBV6-2 or TRBV6-3 and TRBJ1-1; the match to TRBD1 covers 8 bases. The CDR3 runs 14 residues. The V gene's germline CDR1 is MNHEY and CDR2 SVGEGT. V dropped 6 bases and J dropped 4; count of bases not matched to a gene: 7. CDR3 nucleotides: TGTGCCAGCAGCCTACAGGGGGAGGGCACTGAAGCTTTCCTT. It encodes CASSLQGEGTEAFL.

V is TRBV15 and J is TRBJ1-3, with a tentative D call TRBD1 (6 bases). V lost 3 bases to trimming and J lost 4 bases, with 13 bases between them. This CDR3 has 15 amino acids. Germline loops: CDR1 LNHNV, CDR2 YYDKDF (reference sequence). The CDR3, as DNA: TGTGCCACCAGCAGGGAGACAGGTGTCGGAAACACCATATATTTT. It is translated as CATSRETGVGNTIYF.

The chain couples TRBV9 to TRBJ2-5, with 11 bases aligning to TRBD2. This CDR3 is built from 17 residues. Germline loops: CDR1 SGDLS, CDR2 YYNGEE. V was clipped by 0 bases and J by 5 bases; unmatched bases: 9. In DNA, the CDR3 is TGTGCCAGCAGCGTAGGCGGTAGCGGGGGGGCATTTGAGACCCAGTACTTC. Protein: CASSVGGSGGAFETQYF.

The gene calls are TRBV3-1 (or the pseudogene TRBV3-2) and TRBJ2-1, with TRBD2 matching 10 bases. Germline loops: CDR1 LGHDT, CDR2 YNNKEL (reference sequence). The CDR3 runs 16 residues. Unmatched junction bases numbered 11, after V lost 4 bases and J lost 8 bases. As DNA, the CDR3 is TGTGCCAGCAGCCCCAGCGCGGGACTAGCGTCGGATGAGCAGTTCTTC. Residues: CASSPSAGLASDEQFF.

The chain couples TRBV6-5 to TRBJ2-5, with D possibly TRBD1 on 5 matching bases. The germline V and J ends were trimmed by 2 bases and 2 bases, with 6 bases remaining between them. The CDR3 runs to 13 residues. From germline, CDR1 is MNHEY and CDR2 SVGAGI. The CDR3 region is CASSYTGQETQYF. In DNA, the CDR3 is TGTGCCAGCAGTTACACAGGACAAGAGACCCAGTACTTC.

The V and J genes are TRBV7-2 and TRBJ2-1; 9 bases match TRBD2. Per the germline V gene, CDR1 is SGHTA and CDR2 is FQGNSA. The V segment lost 4 bases and the J segment 8 bases; nucleotides outside the gene matches: 12. The CDR3 runs 16 residues. The CDR3, as DNA: TGTGCCAGCAGCTCCCCCCCCGCTAGCGGGACGGATGAGCAGTTCTTC. Its translation is CASSSPPASGTDEQFF.

J is TRBJ2-3 and V is TRBV4-1; D may be TRBD1 (5 bases). Germline V gene sequence: CDR1 MGHRA, CDR2 YSYEKL. The CDR3 length is 18 residues. Trimming cost V 0 bases and J 2 bases, with 18 bases left between them. Here the CDR3 reads CASSQDLGAVSPTDTQYF. The CDR3 DNA follows: TGCGCCAGCAGCCAAGATTTAGGGGCGGTCTCTCCCACAGATACGCAGTATTTT.

The CDR3 here is CASSRGASGEETQYF. The CDR3 DNA sequence: TGTGCCAGCAGCCGCGGGGCTAGCGGGGAAGAGACCCAGTACTTC. J is TRBJ2-5 and V is TRBV5-4, with TRBD2 matching 9 bases. Losses at the gene ends were 4 bases for V and 3 bases for J; bases not matched to a gene: 7. Germline CDR1 and CDR2: SGHNT and YYREEE (reference sequence). The CDR3 spans 15 residues.

The chain employs TRBV28 and TRBJ1-3; D remains ambiguous. V lost 10 bases and J 2 bases, leaving 21 bases between the germline ends. Germline V gives CDR1 MDHEN, CDR2 SYDVKM. The CDR3 has 16 amino acids. The CDR3 loop is CATSNPRGGAGNTIYF. CDR3 in DNA: TGTGCCACCTCCAACCCCCGGGGTGGGGCTGGAAACACCATATATTTT.

This chain joins TRBV7-9 and TRBJ2-1; the match to TRBD2 covers 10 bases. V gave up 5 bases and J gave up 7 bases; unmatched junction bases: 8. This CDR3 spans 15 amino acids. The germline CDR1 and CDR2 sequences are SEHNR and FQNEAQ (reference sequence). For the CDR3, the DNA is TGTGCCAGCAGCGCAACTAGCGGGGTCCCGAATGAGCAGTTCTTC. Residues: CASSATSGVPNEQFF.